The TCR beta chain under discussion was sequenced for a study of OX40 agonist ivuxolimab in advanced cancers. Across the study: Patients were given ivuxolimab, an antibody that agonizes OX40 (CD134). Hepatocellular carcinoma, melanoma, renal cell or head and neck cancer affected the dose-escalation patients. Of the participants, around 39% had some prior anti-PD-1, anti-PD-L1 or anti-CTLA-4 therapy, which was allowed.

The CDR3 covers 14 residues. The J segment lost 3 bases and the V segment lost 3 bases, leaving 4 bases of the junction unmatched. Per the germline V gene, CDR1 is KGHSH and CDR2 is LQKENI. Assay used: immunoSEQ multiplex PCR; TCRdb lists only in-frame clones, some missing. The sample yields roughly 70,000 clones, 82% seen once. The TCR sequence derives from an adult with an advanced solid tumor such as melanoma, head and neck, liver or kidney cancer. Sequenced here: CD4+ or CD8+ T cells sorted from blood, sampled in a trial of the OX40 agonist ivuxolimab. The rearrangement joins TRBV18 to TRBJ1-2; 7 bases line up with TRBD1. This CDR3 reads CASSPFTGDYGYTF. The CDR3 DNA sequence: TGTGCCAGCTCACCTTTTACAGGGGACTATGGCTACACCTTC. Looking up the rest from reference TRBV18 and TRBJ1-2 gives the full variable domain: NAGVMQNPRHLVRRRGQEARLRCSPMKGHSHVYWYRQLPEEGLKFMVYLQKENIIDESGMPKERFSAEFPKEGPSILRIQQVVRGDSAAYFCASSPFTGDYGYTFGSGTRLTVV.